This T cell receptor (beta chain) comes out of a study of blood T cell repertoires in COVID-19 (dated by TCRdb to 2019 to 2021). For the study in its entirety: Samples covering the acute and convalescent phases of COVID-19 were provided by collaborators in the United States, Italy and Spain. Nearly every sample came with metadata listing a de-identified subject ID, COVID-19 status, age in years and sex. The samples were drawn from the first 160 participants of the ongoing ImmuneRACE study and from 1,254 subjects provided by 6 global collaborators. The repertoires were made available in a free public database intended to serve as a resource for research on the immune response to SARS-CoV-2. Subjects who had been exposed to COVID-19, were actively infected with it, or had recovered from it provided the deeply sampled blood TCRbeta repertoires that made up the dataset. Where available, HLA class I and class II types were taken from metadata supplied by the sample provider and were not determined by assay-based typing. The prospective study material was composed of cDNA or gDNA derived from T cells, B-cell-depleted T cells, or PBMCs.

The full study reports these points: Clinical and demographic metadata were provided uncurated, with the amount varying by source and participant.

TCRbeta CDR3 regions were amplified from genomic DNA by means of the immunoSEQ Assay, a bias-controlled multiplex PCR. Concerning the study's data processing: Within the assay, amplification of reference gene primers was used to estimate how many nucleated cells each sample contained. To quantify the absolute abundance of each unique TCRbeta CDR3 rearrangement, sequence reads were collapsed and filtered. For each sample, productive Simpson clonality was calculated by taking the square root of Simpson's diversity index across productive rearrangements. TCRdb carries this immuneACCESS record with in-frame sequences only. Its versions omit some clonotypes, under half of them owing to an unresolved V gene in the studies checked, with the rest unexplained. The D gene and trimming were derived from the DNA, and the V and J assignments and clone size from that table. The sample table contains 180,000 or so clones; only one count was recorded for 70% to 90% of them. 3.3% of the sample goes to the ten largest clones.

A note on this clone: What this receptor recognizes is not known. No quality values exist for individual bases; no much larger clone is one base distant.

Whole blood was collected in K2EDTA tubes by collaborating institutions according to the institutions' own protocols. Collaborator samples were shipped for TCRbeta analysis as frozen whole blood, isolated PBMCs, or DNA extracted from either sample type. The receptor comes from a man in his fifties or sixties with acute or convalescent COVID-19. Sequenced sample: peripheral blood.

The DNA is as follows: TGCAGTGCTAGTATCCAGGGAAGGCGGCGGGAAAAACTGTTTTTT. Its amino acids are CSASIQGRRREKLFF. This sequence uses TRBV20-1 and TRBJ1-4; D gene: possibly TRBD1, on 5 matching bases. From the cysteine up to the phenylalanine, the CDR3 has a length of 15 residues. The retained sequence is limited to the CDR3, 45 bases, with the frame set at the first base. Deletion took 3 bases off V and 8 bases off J, with a span of 19 bases between the germline ends. The germline V gene (reference sequence) provides CDR1 DFQATT and CDR2 SNEGSKA.